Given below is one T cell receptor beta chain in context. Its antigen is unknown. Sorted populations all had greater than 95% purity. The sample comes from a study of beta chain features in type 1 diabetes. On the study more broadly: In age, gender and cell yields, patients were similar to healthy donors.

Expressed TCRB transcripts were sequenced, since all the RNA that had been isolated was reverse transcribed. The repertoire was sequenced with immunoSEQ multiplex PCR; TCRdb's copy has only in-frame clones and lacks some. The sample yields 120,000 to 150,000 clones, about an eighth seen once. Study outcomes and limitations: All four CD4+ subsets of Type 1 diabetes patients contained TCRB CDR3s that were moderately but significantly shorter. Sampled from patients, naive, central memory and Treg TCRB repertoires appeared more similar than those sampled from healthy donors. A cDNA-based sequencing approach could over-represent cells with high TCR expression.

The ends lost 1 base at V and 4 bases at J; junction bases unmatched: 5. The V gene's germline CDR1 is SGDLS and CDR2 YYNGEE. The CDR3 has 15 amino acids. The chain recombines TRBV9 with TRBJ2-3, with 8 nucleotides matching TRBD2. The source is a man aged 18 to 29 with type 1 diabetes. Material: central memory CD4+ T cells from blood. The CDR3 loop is CASSVTAGAPDTQYF. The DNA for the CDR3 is TGTGCCAGCAGCGTAACAGCGGGGGCCCCAGATACGCAGTATTTT.